This T cell receptor beta chain was sequenced in a study of type 1 regulatory T cells. Background on the study: An in vitro protocol generated T-allo10, a Tr1-enriched, alloantigen-specific CD4 T cell product.

This clonotype showed up many times. Each CDR3 protein gets one entry after TCRdb re-called the reads with MiXCR. Altogether fewer than 20,000 distinct CDR3 sequences are present, roughly 10% being singletons, with the ten largest covering over 2.5%. Germline V gene lookup returns CDR1 SQVTM and CDR2 ANQGSEA. V was clipped by 6 bases and J by 1 base, with 12 bases between them. This CDR3 spans 13 amino acids. The chain carries TRBV29-1 and TRBJ1-2; D remains unclear. This TCR derives from a human donor in good health. Input material: CD4+ T cells, either the whole sample or a sorted fraction (not recorded which). The CDR3 region is CSVRGSLNYGYTF. The CDR3 nucleotides read TGCAGCGTGCGGGGAAGCCTTAACTATGGCTACACCTTC.